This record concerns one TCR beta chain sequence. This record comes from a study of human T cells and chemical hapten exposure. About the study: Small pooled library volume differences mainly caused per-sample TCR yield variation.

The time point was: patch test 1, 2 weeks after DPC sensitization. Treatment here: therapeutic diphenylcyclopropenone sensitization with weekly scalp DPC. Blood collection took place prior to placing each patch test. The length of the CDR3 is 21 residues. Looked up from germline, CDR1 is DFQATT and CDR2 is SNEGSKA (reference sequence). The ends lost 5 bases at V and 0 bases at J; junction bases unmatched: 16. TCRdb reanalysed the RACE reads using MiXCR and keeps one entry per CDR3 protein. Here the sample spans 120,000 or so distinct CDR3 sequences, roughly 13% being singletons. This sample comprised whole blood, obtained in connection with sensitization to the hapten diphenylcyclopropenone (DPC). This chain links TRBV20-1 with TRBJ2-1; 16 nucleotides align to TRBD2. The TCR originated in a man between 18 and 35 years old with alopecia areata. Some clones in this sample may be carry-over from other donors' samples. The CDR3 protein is CSAAPGLAGGSPARSYNEQFF. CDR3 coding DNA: TGCAGTGCTGCTCCGGGACTAGCGGGGGGGAGTCCTGCCCGCTCCTACAATGAGCAGTTCTTC.